What follows are 20 T cell receptor beta chains derived from one specimen sequenced in a study of blood T cell repertoires in COVID-19. Sequencing used immunoSEQ multiplex PCR; TCRdb keeps in-frame clones, though not all of them. The sample lists about 310,000 clones; roughly 89% were seen once. Input material: peripheral blood. All receptors come from a woman in her forties with COVID-19, enrolled during active disease.

This chain uses TRBV19 with TRBJ1-6, with D tentatively TRBD1 (5 bases). The CDR3 covers 15 residues. V lost 3 bases, J lost 14 bases, and 20 bases lay in between. The germline gives CDR1 LNHDA, CDR2 SQIVND (reference sequence). CDR3 amino acids: CASSMWDAGLRTLHF. CDR3 nucleotide sequence: TGTGCCAGTAGTATGTGGGACGCGGGATTGAGGACCCTCCACTTT.

The J gene is TRBJ2-2, the V gene TRBV7-3; 8 bases line up with TRBD1. The junction had 3 bases not matched to a gene; V was cut back by 6 bases and J by 0 bases. The length of the CDR3 is 15 residues. Germline-derived CDR1 and CDR2 are SGHTA and FQGTGA. The CDR3 region is CASSPGGPNTGELFF. CDR3 DNA sequence: TGTGCCAGCAGTCCAGGGGGCCCGAACACCGGGGAGCTGTTTTTT.

The chain combines TRBV7-9 with TRBJ1-2; D may be TRBD1 (5 bases). V was cut by 4 bases and J by 8 bases, with 17 bases left in between. Germline V gene sequence: CDR1 SEHNR, CDR2 FQNEAQ (reference sequence). There are 14 residues in the CDR3. In nucleotides, the CDR3 is TGTGCCAGCAGCTCCGGCGGGGGAGCGGTCGGCTACACCTTC. Translation gives CASSSGGGAVGYTF.

This chain connects TRBV4-3 to TRBJ1-2, with TRBD1 as a possible D gene (5 bases). The CDR3 extends over 16 amino acids. Between the trimmed V and J ends, which lost 0 bases and 3 bases, there was a span of 14 bases. Germline loops: CDR1 LGHNA, CDR2 YSLEER. The CDR3 DNA is TGCGCCAGCAGCCAAGATGGCGGGGGAGGGTACTATGGCTACACCTTC. It specifies CASSQDGGGGYYGYTF.

The rearrangement joins TRBV5-1 to TRBJ2-7; TRBD1 aligns across 9 bases. The ends lost 0 bases at V and 2 bases at J; junction bases unmatched: 3. The CDR3 is 15 amino acids. The germline gives CDR1 SGHRS, CDR2 YFSETQ. The CDR3 protein is CASSLVGQGPYEQYF. The CDR3 region has the DNA TGCGCCAGCAGCTTGGTGGGACAGGGTCCCTACGAGCAGTACTTC. The full variable domain, its missing parts supplied by reference TRBV5-1 and TRBJ2-7, is KAGVTQTPRYLIKTRGQQVTLSCSPISGHRSVSWYQQTPGQGLQFLFEYFSETQRNKGNFPGRFSGRQFSNSRSEMNVSTLELGDSALYLCASSLVGQGPYEQYFGPGTRLTVT.

The chain joins TRBV27 to TRBJ2-7; 10 bases map to TRBD1. The CDR3 consists of 15 residues. V trimming: 1 base; J trimming: 2 bases; junction bases outside the gene matches: 2. Germline values: CDR1 MNHEY, CDR2 SMNVEV (reference sequence). The CDR3 spells CASSLYGTGAYEQYF. The DNA of the CDR3 is TGTGCCAGCAGTTTATATGGGACAGGGGCCTACGAGCAGTACTTC.

The V and J genes are TRBV5-1 and TRBJ2-1, with D possibly TRBD2 on 6 matching bases. Trimming removed 0 bases from V and 5 bases from J, with 12 bases in between. The germline V gene encodes CDR1 SGHRS and CDR2 YFSETQ. This CDR3 has 15 amino acids. The CDR3 sequence: CASSLVSGEHNEQFF. The CDR3 DNA reads as TGCGCCAGCAGCTTGGTTTCGGGAGAACACAATGAGCAGTTCTTC.

The J gene is TRBJ1-2, the V gene TRBV12-3 or TRBV12-4, with a tentative D call TRBD1 (6 bases). The CDR3 runs 12 residues. V was pared by 5 bases and J by 2 bases, with 6 bases between. The CDR3 is CASSDRNYGYTF. The CDR3 nucleotides are TGTGCCAGCAGTGACAGGAACTATGGCTACACCTTC.

V gene TRBV19 combines with J gene TRBJ1-1; no clear D. The CDR3 has 10 residues. The V gene lost 9 bases and the J gene lost 6 bases, with 8 bases spanning the gap. Germline CDR1 LNHDA, CDR2 SQIVND (reference sequence). In DNA form, the CDR3 reads TGTGCCAGCGGCGGGCCTGAAGCTTTCTTT. Translating gives CASGGPEAFF.

The chain combines TRBV3-1 (or the pseudogene TRBV3-2) with TRBJ2-2; maybe TRBD1 (6 bases). The CDR3 is made up of 15 amino acids. The germline gives CDR1 LGHDT, CDR2 YNNKEL (reference sequence). V lost 6 bases to trimming and J lost 4 bases, with 15 bases between them. CDR3 sequence: CASRTTGFTTGELFF. CDR3 DNA: TGTGCCAGCAGGACTACAGGGTTTACCACCGGGGAGCTGTTTTTT.

The chain has TRBV10-3 and TRBJ2-7; unclear D gene. Germline V gene data show CDR1 as ENHRY and CDR2 as SYGVKD. Trimming left V 3 bases short and J 3 bases short, with 3 bases between. This CDR3 is 11 amino acids long. The CDR3 is CAISDIYEQYF. The CDR3 DNA reads TGTGCCATCAGTGATATCTACGAGCAGTACTTC.

V is TRBV10-3 and J is TRBJ1-2, with a possible D match to TRBD1 (6 bases). Germline V CDR1 and CDR2: ENHRY, SYGVKD. Deletions cut 4 bases from V and 0 bases from J, with 6 bases between. There are 13 residues in the CDR3. CDR3 nucleotide sequence: TGTGCCATCAGTGGGACAGCTAACTATGGCTACACCTTC. This gives the protein CAISGTANYGYTF.

The V and J genes are TRBV5-6 and TRBJ2-1; 9 bases match TRBD1. CDR1 SGHDT and CDR2 YYEEEE come from the germline V gene. J was trimmed by 9 bases and V by 4 bases; bases with no gene match: 8. The CDR3 is made up of 14 amino acids. CDR3 in amino acids: CASSPGQGIGEQFF. CDR3 nucleotide sequence: TGTGCCAGCAGCCCGGGACAGGGAATAGGTGAGCAGTTCTTC.

This sequence joins TRBV12-3 or TRBV12-4 and TRBJ1-1; perhaps TRBD1 as D (5 bases). The V end lost 1 base, the J end lost 9 bases, and 9 bases lay between the germline ends. The CDR3 spans 12 residues. This chain's CDR3 is CASSLGAGKAFF. In DNA, the CDR3 is TGTGCCAGCAGTTTAGGGGCAGGGAAAGCTTTCTTT.

The rearrangement joins TRBV12-3 or TRBV12-4 to TRBJ1-1; TRBD1 aligns across 7 bases. The V gene end was trimmed by 6 bases and the J gene end by 4 bases; junction bases not matched to a gene: 2. This CDR3 contains 12 residues. Written as DNA, the CDR3 is TGTGCCAGCAGCCCAGGGGGCACTGAAGCTTTCTTT. Translated: CASSPGGTEAFF.

This clone was counted a single time. J is TRBJ2-3 and V is TRBV28; 7 bases fit TRBD2. J gave up 6 bases and V 6 bases, and 21 bases lay outside the gene matches. Germline CDR1 is MDHEN and CDR2 is SYDVKM. The CDR3 loop spans 18 amino acids. CDR3 region: CASSPGDGGSLSADTQYF. In DNA, the CDR3 is TGTGCCAGCAGCCCTGGGGATGGCGGGAGTCTATCTGCGGATACGCAGTATTTT.

The chain joins TRBV7-6 to TRBJ1-1; D gene unclear. Germline CDR1 reads SGHVS; CDR2 reads FNYEAQ. The V gene lost 0 bases and the J gene lost 5 bases, with 10 bases spanning the gap. This CDR3 is 14 amino acids long. The CDR3 DNA is TGTGCCAGCAGCTTAGCGCTAACGGAGACTGAAGCTTTCTTT. Residues: CASSLALTETEAFF.

This chain connects TRBV27 to TRBJ1-2, with no clear D. CDR1 and CDR2 from the germline V gene are MNHEY and SMNVEV (reference sequence). With 3 bases removed from V and 4 bases from J, the gap between germline ends came to 12 bases. CDR3 length: 14 amino acids. In DNA form, the CDR3 reads TGTGCCAGCAGTTTTGGAGGGTTTGGCTATGGCTACACCTTC. This translates into CASSFGGFGYGYTF.

The V gene is TRBV7-2, the J gene TRBJ1-2; D remains ambiguous. Trimming pared 2 bases from V and 0 bases from J, leaving 7 bases between. The CDR3 spans 14 residues. Looked up from germline, CDR1 is SGHTA and CDR2 is FQGNSA. Here the CDR3 reads CASSLTGTNYGYTF. CDR3 bases: TGTGCCAGCAGCTTAACGGGGACTAACTATGGCTACACCTTC. Using reference TRBV7-2 and TRBJ1-2 for the parts outside the CDR3, the full variable domain is GAGVSQSPSNKVTEKGKDVELRCDPISGHTALYWYRQSLGQGLEFLIYFQGNSAPDKSGLPSDRFSAERTGGSVSTLTIQRTQQEDSAVYLCASSLTGTNYGYTFGSGTRLTVV.

The chain recombines TRBV14 with TRBJ1-3; D unclear. Germline CDR1 reads SGHDN; CDR2 reads FVKESK. The V and J ends lost 8 bases and 3 bases respectively, with 5 bases between them. This CDR3 has 11 amino acids. The CDR3 sequence is CASRGGNTIYF. CDR3 bases: TGTGCCAGCCGCGGTGGAAACACCATATATTTT.